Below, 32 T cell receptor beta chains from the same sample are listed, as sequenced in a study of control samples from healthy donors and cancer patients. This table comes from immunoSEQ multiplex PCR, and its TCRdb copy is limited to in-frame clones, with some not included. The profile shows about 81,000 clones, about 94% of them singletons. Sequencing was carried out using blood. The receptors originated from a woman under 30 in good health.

The DNA for the CDR3 is TGCGCCAGCAGCACCGGGGCTATCTCATCCTCTTGGCCGTACTTC. Its protein is CASSTGAISSSWPYF. The J gene is TRBJ2-7, the V gene TRBV5-1; possibly TRBD1 or TRBD2 for D (5 bases each). V gave up 4 bases and J gave up 12 bases, with 26 bases separating them. Germline loops: CDR1 SGHRS, CDR2 YFSETQ. There are 15 residues in the CDR3.

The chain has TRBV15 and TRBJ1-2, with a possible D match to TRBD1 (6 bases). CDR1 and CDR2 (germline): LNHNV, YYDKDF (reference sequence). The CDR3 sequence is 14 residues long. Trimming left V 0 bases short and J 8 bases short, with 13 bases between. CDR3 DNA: TGTGCCACCAGCAGAGATGGGTCCCAGGGGGGCTACACCTTC. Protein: CATSRDGSQGGYTF.

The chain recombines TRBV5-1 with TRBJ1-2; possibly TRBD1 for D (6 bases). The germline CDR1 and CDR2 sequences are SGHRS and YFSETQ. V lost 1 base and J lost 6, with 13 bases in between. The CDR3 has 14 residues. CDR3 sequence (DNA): TGCGCCAGCAGCTTGAGCGGGGGCCTAAATGGCTACACCTTC. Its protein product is CASSLSGGLNGYTF.

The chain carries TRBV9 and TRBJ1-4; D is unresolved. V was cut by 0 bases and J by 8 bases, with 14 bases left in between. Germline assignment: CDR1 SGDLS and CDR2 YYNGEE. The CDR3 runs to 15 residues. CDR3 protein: CASSVAGGWKEKLFF. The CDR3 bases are TGTGCCAGCAGCGTAGCGGGAGGGTGGAAGGAAAAACTGTTTTTT.

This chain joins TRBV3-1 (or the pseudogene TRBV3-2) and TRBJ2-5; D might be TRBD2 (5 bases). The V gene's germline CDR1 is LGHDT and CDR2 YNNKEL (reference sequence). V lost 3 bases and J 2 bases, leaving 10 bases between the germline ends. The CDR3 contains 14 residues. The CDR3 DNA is TGTGCCAGCAGCCAGCACGGGGATCAAGAGACCCAGTACTTC. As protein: CASSQHGDQETQYF.

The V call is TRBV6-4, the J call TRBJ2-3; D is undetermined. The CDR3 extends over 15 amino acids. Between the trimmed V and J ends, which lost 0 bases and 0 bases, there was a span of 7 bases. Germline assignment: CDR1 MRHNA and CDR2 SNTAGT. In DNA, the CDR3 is TGTGCCAGCAGTGACTCCCCCACTAGCACAGATACGCAGTATTTT. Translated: CASSDSPTSTDTQYF.

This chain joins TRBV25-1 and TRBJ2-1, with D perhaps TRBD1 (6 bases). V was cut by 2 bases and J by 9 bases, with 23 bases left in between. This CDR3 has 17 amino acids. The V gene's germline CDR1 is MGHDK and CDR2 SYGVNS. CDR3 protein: CASSERGGDIRRSEQFF. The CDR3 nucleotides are TGTGCCAGCAGTGAAAGGGGTGGGGACATTCGGCGGAGTGAGCAGTTCTTC.

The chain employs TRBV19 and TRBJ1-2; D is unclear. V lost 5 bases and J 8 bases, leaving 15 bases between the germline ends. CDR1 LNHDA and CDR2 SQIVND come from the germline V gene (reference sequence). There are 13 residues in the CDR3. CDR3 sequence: CASSQNKQWGYTF. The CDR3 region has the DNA TGTGCCAGTAGTCAAAACAAACAATGGGGCTACACCTTC.

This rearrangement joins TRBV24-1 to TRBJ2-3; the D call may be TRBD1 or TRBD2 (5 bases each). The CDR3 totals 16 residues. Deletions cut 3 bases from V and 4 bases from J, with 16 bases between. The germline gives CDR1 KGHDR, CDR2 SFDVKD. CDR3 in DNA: TGTGCCACCAGTGATCGCGCGGTGGGGGAAGCAGATACGCAGTATTTT. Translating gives CATSDRAVGEADTQYF.

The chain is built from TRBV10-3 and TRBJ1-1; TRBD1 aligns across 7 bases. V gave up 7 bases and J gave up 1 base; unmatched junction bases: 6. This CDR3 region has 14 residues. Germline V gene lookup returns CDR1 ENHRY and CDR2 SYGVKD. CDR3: CAITGDSRNTEAFF. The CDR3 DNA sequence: TGTGCCATCACCGGGGACAGCAGGAACACTGAAGCTTTCTTT.

The CDR3 region is CASSHKGRGLEKLFF. The CDR3 coding sequence is TGTGCCAGCAGTCATAAGGGACGAGGATTGGAAAAACTGTTTTTT. This chain joins TRBV27 and TRBJ1-4, with D tentatively TRBD1 (5 bases). Trimming shortened V by 5 bases and J by 8 bases, and 18 bases separated the two germline ends. Germline assignment: CDR1 MNHEY and CDR2 SMNVEV (reference sequence). The CDR3 loop spans 15 amino acids.

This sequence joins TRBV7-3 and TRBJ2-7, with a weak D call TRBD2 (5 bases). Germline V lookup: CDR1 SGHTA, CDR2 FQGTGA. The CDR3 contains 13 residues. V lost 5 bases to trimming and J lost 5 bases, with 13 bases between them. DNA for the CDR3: TGTGCCAGCAGCCCAGGACGGGGAGACGAGCAGTACTTC. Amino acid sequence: CASSPGRGDEQYF.

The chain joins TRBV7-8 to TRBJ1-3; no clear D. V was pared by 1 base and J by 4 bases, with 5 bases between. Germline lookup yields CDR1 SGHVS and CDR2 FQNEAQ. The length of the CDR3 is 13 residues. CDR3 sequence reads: CASSLVQGNTIYF. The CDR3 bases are TGTGCCAGCAGCTTAGTTCAGGGAAACACCATATATTTT.

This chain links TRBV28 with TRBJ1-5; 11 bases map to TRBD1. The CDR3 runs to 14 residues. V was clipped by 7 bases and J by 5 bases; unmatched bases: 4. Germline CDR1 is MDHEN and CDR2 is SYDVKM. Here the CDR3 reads CASTGDRGDQPQHF. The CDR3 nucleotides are TGTGCCAGCACCGGGGACAGGGGGGATCAGCCCCAGCATTTT.

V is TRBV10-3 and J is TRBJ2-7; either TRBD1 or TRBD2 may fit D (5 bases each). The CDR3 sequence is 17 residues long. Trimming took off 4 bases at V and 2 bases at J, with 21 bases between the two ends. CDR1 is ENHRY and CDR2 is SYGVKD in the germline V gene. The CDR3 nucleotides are TGTGCCATCAGTGGAGGGGTAGAGGAACACAACCCCTACGAGCAGTACTTC. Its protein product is CAISGGVEEHNPYEQYF.

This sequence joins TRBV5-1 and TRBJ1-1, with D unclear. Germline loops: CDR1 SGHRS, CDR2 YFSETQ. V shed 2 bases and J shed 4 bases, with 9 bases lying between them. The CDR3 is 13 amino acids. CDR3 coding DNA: TGCGCCAGCAGCTTATATGCGGGCACTGAAGCTTTCTTT. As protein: CASSLYAGTEAFF.

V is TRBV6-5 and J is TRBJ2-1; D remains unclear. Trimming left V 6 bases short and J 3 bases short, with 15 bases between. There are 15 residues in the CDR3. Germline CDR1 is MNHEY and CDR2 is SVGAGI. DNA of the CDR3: TGTGCCAGCAGAAGTGAGGACGGCAGCTACAATGAGCAGTTCTTC. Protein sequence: CASRSEDGSYNEQFF.

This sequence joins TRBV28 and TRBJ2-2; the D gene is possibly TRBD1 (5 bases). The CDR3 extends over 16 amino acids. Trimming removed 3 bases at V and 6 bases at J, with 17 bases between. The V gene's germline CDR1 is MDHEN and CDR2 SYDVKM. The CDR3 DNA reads TGTGCCAGCAGTTTCGTGGGGCTAGTCCGCGCCGGGGAGCTGTTTTTT. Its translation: CASSFVGLVRAGELFF.

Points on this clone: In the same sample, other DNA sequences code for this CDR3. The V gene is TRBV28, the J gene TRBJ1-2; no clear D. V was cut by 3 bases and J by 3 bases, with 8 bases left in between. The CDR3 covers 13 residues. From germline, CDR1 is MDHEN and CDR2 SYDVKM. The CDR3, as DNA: TGTGCCAGCAGTTTGGGTGGGTACTATGGCTACACCTTC. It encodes CASSLGGYYGYTF.

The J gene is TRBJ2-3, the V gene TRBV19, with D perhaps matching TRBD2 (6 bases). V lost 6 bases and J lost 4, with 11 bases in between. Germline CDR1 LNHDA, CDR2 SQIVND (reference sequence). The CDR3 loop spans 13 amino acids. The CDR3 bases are TGTGCCAGTAGGGAAGGAGGGCCAGATACGCAGTATTTT. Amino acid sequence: CASREGGPDTQYF.

The chain's CDR3 is CASSQGPGLAAYEQYF. CDR3 coding DNA: TGTGCCAGCAGCCAAGGGCCGGGACTAGCCGCTTACGAGCAGTACTTC. V is TRBV3-1 (or the pseudogene TRBV3-2) and J is TRBJ2-7; 9 positions agree with TRBD2. The CDR3 consists of 16 residues. V dropped 1 base and J dropped 4; count of bases not matched to a gene: 8. Germline-derived CDR1 and CDR2 are LGHDT and YNNKEL (reference sequence).

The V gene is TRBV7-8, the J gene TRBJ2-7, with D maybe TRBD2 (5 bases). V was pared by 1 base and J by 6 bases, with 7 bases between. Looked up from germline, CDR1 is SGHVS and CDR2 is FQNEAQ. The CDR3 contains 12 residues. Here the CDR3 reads CASSLDGVEQYF. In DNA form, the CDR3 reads TGTGCCAGCAGCTTAGACGGGGTCGAGCAGTACTTC.

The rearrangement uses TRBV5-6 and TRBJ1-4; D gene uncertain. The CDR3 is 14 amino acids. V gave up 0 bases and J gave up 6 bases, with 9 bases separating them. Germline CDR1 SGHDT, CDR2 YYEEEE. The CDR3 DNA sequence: TGTGCCAGCAGCTTGGGGGGATTTGATGAAAAACTGTTTTTT. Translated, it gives CASSLGGFDEKLFF.

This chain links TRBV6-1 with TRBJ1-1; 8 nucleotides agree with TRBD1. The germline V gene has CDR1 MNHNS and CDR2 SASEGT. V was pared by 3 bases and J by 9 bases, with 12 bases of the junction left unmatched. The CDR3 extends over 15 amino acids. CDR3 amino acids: CASSDPGQVFIQAFF. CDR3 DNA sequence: TGTGCCAGCAGTGATCCGGGACAGGTTTTTATCCAAGCTTTCTTT.

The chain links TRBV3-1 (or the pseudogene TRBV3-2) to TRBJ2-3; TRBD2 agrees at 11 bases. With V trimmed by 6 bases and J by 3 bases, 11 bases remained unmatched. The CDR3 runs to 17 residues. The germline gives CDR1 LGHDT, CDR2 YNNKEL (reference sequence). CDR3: CASRKHYGTSGTDTQYF. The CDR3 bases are TGTGCCAGCAGGAAACACTACGGGACTAGCGGAACAGATACGCAGTATTTT.

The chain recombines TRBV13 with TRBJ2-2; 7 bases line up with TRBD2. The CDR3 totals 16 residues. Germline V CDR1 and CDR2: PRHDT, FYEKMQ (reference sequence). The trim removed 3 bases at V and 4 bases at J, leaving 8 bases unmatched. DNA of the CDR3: TGTGCCAGCAGCTTTGCTAAGCGGGATTCCACCGGGGAGCTGTTTTTT. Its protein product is CASSFAKRDSTGELFF. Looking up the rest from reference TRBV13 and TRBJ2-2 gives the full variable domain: AAGVIQSPRHLIKEKRETATLKCYPIPRHDTVYWYQQGPGQDPQFLISFYEKMQSDKGSIPDRFSAQQFSDYHSELNMSSLELGDSALYFCASSFAKRDSTGELFFGEGSRLTVL.

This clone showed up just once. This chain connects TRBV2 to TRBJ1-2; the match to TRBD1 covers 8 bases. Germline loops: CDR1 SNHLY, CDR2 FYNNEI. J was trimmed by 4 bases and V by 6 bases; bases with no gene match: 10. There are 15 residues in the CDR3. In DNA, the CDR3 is TGTGCCAGCAGCCGCCGACAGGGGCAGGCCTATGGCTACACCTTC. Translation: CASSRRQGQAYGYTF.

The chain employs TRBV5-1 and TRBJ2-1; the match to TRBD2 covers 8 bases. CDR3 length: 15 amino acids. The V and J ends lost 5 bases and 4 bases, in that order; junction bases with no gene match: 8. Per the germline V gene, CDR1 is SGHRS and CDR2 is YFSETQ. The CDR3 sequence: CASRAPGGPYNEQFF. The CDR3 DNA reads TGCGCCAGCAGAGCCCCGGGGGGGCCTTACAATGAGCAGTTCTTC.

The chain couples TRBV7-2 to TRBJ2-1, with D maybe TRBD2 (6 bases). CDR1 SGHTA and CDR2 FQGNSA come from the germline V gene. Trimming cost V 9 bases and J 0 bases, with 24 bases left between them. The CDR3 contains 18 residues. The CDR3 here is CARKPGLGDCDSYNEQFF. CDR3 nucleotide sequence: TGTGCCAGAAAACCGGGACTCGGAGATTGTGACTCCTACAATGAGCAGTTCTTC.

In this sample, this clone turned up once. The CDR3 DNA is TGTGCCAGCAGCACCGGGACAGGGGGTTCACCCCTCCACTTT. The encoded protein is CASSTGTGGSPLHF. This chain links TRBV5-6 with TRBJ1-6; 11 nucleotides match TRBD1. The CDR3 sequence is 14 residues long. V lost 4 bases to trimming and J lost 9 bases; unmatched junction nucleotides: 3. Germline-derived CDR1 and CDR2 are SGHDT and YYEEEE.

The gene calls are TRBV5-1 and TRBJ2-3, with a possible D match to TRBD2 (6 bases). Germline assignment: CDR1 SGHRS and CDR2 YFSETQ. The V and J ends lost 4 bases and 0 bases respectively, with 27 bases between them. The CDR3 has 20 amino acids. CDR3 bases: TGCGCCAGCAGCCTACCCCCGGTTGGTAGCGGAGAGGGTAGCACAGATACGCAGTATTTT. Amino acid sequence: CASSLPPVGSGEGSTDTQYF. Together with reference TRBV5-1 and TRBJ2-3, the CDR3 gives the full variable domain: KAGVTQTPRYLIKTRGQQVTLSCSPISGHRSVSWYQQTPGQGLQFLFEYFSETQRNKGNFPGRFSGRQFSNSRSEMNVSTLELGDSALYLCASSLPPVGSGEGSTDTQYFGPGTRLTVL.

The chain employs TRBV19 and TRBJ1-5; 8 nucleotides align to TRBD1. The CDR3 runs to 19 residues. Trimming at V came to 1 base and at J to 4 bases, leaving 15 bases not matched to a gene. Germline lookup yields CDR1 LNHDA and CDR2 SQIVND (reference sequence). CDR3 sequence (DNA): TGTGCCAGTAGTATAGGGCCGGTCAGGGGGCGCGGGGAGAATCAGCCCCAGCATTTT. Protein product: CASSIGPVRGRGENQPQHF.